Following are 8 T cell receptor beta chains from one sample sequenced in a study of T-cell reconstitution after alpha-beta-depleted transplantation in children. It was with unique molecular identifiers that the TCRbeta library was prepared. TCRdb independently ran MiXCR on the PCR reads; one entry per CDR3 protein. The table shows about 610,000 distinct CDR3 sequences, with approximately 10% occurring only once. This specimen consisted of PBMCs from the stem cell graft donor, obtained from the stem cell graft. These receptors originate from a human donor who donated a stem cell graft to a child with acute myeloid leukemia.

This clonotype was counted many times. The V and J genes are TRBV4-2 and TRBJ2-7; 7 bases are shared with TRBD2. In germline, CDR1 is LGHNA, CDR2 YNFKEQ. The CDR3 length is 14 residues. V lost 3 bases to trimming and J lost 3 bases; unmatched junction nucleotides: 5. The CDR3 sequence is CASSHQLAGYEQYF. The CDR3 nucleotides read TGTGCCAGCAGCCATCAATTAGCGGGCTACGAGCAGTACTTC.

This clonotype was seen a few times. The V and J genes are TRBV6-6 and TRBJ1-1, with D perhaps TRBD1 (5 bases). CDR3 length equals 13 residues. Between the trimmed V and J ends, which lost 2 bases and 5 bases, there was a span of 9 bases. CDR1 is MNHNY and CDR2 is SVGAGI in the germline V gene (reference sequence). The CDR3 loop is CASSYTKGTEAFF. Here the CDR3 DNA reads TGTGCCAGCAGTTACACCAAGGGGACTGAAGCTTTCTTT.

As concerns this clonotype: A read error may produce the germline difference seen at one junction end. The gene calls are TRBV4-2 and TRBJ2-7, with D unresolved. The CDR3 contains 13 residues. CDR1 LGHNA and CDR2 YNFKEQ come from the germline V gene. CDR3 protein: CASNQAFEYEQYF. CDR3 coding DNA: TGTGCCAGCAACCAAGCTTTTGAGTACGAGCAGTACTTC.

This clonotype was seen repeatedly, ten times or more. The rearrangement uses TRBV28 and TRBJ2-5, with 12 nucleotides matching TRBD2. Germline assignment: CDR1 MDHEN and CDR2 SYDVKM. The CDR3 sequence is 14 residues long. V was pared by 8 bases and J by 2 bases, with 3 bases of the junction left unmatched. CDR3 residues: CASRTSGKQETQYF. The CDR3 region has the DNA TGTGCCAGCCGGACTAGCGGGAAACAAGAGACCCAGTACTTC. The full variable domain, completed using reference TRBV28 and TRBJ2-5, is DVKVTQSSRYLVKRTGEKVFLECVQDMDHENMFWYRQDPGLGLRLIYFSYDVKMKEKGDIPEGYSVSREKKERFSLILESASTNQTSMYLCASRTSGKQETQYFGPGTRLLVL.

This clonotype was counted ten times or more. J is TRBJ2-5 and V is TRBV12-3 or TRBV12-4; a possible D gene is TRBD2 (6 bases). Trimming took 7 bases from V and 5 from J, leaving 11 bases between them. The CDR3 has 12 residues. The CDR3: CASNLAGETQYF. The DNA of the CDR3 is TGTGCCAGCAATCTTGCGGGGGAGACCCAGTACTTC.

The V call is TRBV29-1, the J call TRBJ2-7; 16 nucleotides line up with TRBD2. The CDR3 is made up of 15 amino acids. Germline V gene lookup returns CDR1 SQVTM and CDR2 ANQGSEA. V was clipped by 6 bases and J by 2 bases; unmatched bases: 4. CDR3 loop: CSVTGTSGRAYEQYF. Here the CDR3 DNA reads TGCAGCGTCACCGGGACTAGCGGGAGGGCCTACGAGCAGTACTTC.

This clonotype showed up just a few times. This sequence joins TRBV30 and TRBJ2-3; 10 positions match TRBD2. CDR1 is GTSNPN and CDR2 is SVGIG in the germline V gene (reference sequence). J gave up 1 base and V 1 base, and 14 bases lay outside the gene matches. The CDR3 spans 19 residues. CDR3 amino acids: CAWSGRRRSGRRGTDTQYF. CDR3 DNA sequence: TGTGCCTGGAGTGGCCGACGGCGTAGCGGGAGGAGGGGCACAGATACGCAGTATTTT.

This clonotype was seen only a few times. The chain joins TRBV5-8 to TRBJ2-1, with 9 bases identical to TRBD2. Trimming took 4 bases from V and 3 from J; bases not matched to a gene: 11. From germline, CDR1 is SGHTS and CDR2 YDEGEE. There are 17 residues in the CDR3. CDR3 amino acids: CASSRGWASGIYNEQFF. The CDR3 coding sequence is TGTGCCAGCAGCAGGGGATGGGCTAGCGGGATCTACAATGAGCAGTTCTTC. The full variable domain, in which reference TRBV5-8 and TRBJ2-1 provide the parts outside the CDR3, is EAGVTQSPTHLIKTRGQQATLRCSPISGHTSVYWYQQALGLGLQFLLWYDEGEERNRGNFPPRFSGRQFPNYSSELNVNALELEDSALYLCASSRGWASGIYNEQFFGPGTRLTVL.